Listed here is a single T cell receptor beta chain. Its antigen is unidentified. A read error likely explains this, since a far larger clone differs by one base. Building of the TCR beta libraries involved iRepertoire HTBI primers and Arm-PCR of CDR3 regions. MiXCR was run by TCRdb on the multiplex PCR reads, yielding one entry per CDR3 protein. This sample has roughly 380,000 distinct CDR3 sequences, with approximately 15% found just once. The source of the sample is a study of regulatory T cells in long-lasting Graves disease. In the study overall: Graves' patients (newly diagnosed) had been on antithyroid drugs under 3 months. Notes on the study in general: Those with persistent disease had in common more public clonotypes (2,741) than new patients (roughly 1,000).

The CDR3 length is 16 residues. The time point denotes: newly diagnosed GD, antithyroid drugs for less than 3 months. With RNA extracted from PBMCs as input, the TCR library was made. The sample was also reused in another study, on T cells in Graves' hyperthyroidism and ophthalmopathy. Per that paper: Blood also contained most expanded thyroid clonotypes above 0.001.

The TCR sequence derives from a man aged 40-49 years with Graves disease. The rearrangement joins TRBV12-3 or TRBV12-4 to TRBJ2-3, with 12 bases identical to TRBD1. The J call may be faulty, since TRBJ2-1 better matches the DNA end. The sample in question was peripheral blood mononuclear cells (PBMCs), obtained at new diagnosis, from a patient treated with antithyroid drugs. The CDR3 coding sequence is TGTGCCAGCAGTAGCTCGGGACAGGGGGCCTTCTACGAGCAGTTCTTC. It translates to CASSSSGQGAFYEQFF.